These 8 T cell receptor beta chains were sequenced from one sample in a study of identical twins (dated by TCRdb to 2016 to 2018). Libraries were built with 5' RACE. The reads were generated on an Illumina HiSeq 2000. TCRdb took the public reads, trimmed them with fastp at Q25, ran MiXCR for clone calling and kept in-frame beta chains. Each entry is one CDR3 protein sequence, shown with its most common DNA and genes. In this sample the table shows some 260,000 distinct CDR3 sequences, about 14% of which occur a single time. 7% to 9% of the sample belongs to the ten largest clones. The material sequenced was memory (CD45RO+) T cells sorted from blood. This specimen's cell subset or site label, per the study, means: CD45RO+ enriched T cells. The receptors come from a woman between 18 and 30 years old in good health.

The J gene is TRBJ2-1, the V gene TRBV20-1; perhaps TRBD2 as D (7 bases). The CDR3 runs 15 residues. Germline loops: CDR1 DFQATT, CDR2 SNEGSKA (reference sequence). V dropped 3 bases and J dropped 8 bases, with 20 bases sitting between them. CDR3 in amino acids: CSASGGGRRFDEQFF. CDR3 nucleotide sequence: TGCAGTGCTAGTGGGGGCGGGAGAAGATTCGATGAGCAGTTCTTC.

The V gene is TRBV20-1, the J gene TRBJ2-2, with 11 bases fitting TRBD2. The V gene end was trimmed by 5 bases and the J gene end by 5 bases; junction bases not matched to a gene: 4. The CDR3 runs 14 residues. Germline lookup yields CDR1 DFQATT and CDR2 SNEGSKA (reference sequence). The CDR3 sequence: CSAETSGVTGELFF. The CDR3 DNA follows: TGCAGTGCTGAGACTAGCGGGGTGACCGGGGAGCTGTTTTTT.

In this sample, this clonotype turned up a few times. V and J are TRBV6-2 or TRBV6-3 and TRBJ2-7, with D perhaps matching TRBD2 (6 bases). CDR1 and CDR2 (germline): MNHEY, SVGEGT. The CDR3 loop spans 14 amino acids. Between the trimmed V and J ends, which lost 4 bases and 5 bases, there was a span of 15 bases. The CDR3: CASSFREYLNEQYF. CDR3 coding DNA: TGTGCCAGCAGTTTCCGGGAGTATCTGAACGAGCAGTACTTC.

This clonotype turned up a few times. The chain uses TRBV12-3 or TRBV12-4 and TRBJ2-1, with a weak D call TRBD2 (5 bases). This CDR3 spans 15 amino acids. The V end was cut by 2 bases, the J end by 2 bases, with 10 bases between. This CDR3 is CASSLIAGPYNEQFF. The CDR3 DNA reads TGTGCCAGCAGTTTAATTGCGGGCCCCTACAATGAGCAGTTCTTC.

The chain employs TRBV6-2 or TRBV6-3 and TRBJ1-1; D remains unclear. This CDR3 is built from 13 residues. Germline V CDR1 and CDR2: MNHEY, SVGEGT. V lost 5 bases, J lost 4 bases, and 11 bases lay in between. This chain's CDR3 is CASSTVVLTEAFF. The CDR3 nucleotides read TGTGCCAGCAGTACGGTCGTACTCACTGAAGCTTTCTTT.

This sequence joins TRBV10-3 and TRBJ2-1; 12 bases align to TRBD2. In germline, CDR1 is ENHRY, CDR2 SYGVKD. The CDR3 is 13 residues long. V lost 5 bases, J lost 15 bases, and 8 bases stayed unmatched. The CDR3 is CAISLAGGPFPFF. CDR3 nucleotides: TGTGCCATCAGTCTAGCGGGAGGGCCGTTTCCGTTCTTC.

This clonotype was observed many times. V is TRBV20-1 and J is TRBJ1-5; weak D call: TRBD1 (6 bases). This CDR3 has 15 amino acids. Per germline, CDR1 DFQATT and CDR2 SNEGSKA (reference sequence). V dropped 0 bases and J dropped 4 bases, with 13 bases sitting between them. Here the CDR3 reads CSARDAGTQNQPQHF. CDR3 nucleotides: TGCAGTGCTAGAGATGCGGGGACACAAAATCAGCCCCAGCATTTT.

The CDR3 DNA reads TGCGCCAGCAGCTTGGAATTCGGGAGCGGGAGAGTCCACGAGCAGTACTTC. This translates into CASSLEFGSGRVHEQYF. The rearrangement joins TRBV5-1 to TRBJ2-7; 8 bases are shared with TRBD2. CDR3 size: 17 residues. Germline CDR1 and CDR2: SGHRS and YFSETQ. V gave up 0 bases and J gave up 5 bases; unmatched junction bases: 13.